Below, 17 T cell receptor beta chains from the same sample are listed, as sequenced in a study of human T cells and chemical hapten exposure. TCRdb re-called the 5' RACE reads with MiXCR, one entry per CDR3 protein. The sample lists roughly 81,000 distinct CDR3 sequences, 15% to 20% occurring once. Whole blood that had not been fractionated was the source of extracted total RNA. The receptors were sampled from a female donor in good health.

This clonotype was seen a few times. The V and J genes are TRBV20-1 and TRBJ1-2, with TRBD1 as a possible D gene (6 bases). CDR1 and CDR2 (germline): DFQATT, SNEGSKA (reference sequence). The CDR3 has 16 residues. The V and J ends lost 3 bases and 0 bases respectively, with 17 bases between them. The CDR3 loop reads CSASSGQSTANYGYTF. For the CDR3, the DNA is TGCAGTGCTAGTTCAGGACAGTCAACAGCTAACTATGGCTACACCTTC.

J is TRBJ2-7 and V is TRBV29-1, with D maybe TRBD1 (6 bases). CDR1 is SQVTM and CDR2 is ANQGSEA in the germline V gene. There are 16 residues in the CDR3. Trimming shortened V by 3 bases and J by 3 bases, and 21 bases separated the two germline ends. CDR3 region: CSVESRGEGSFYEQYF. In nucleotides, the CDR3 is TGCAGCGTTGAGTCCAGGGGCGAGGGTAGTTTCTACGAGCAGTACTTC.

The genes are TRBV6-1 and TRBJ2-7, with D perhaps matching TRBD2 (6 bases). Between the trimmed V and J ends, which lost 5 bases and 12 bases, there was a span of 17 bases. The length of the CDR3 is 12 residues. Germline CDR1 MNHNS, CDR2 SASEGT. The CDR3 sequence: CASSPTGTAPYF. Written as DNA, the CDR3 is TGTGCCAGCAGTCCCACCGGGACTGCACCGTACTTC.

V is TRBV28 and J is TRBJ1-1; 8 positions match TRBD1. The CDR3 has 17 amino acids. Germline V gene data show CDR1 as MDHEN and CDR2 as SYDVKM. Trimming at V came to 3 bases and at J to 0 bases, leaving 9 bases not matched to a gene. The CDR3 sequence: CASSFIGQGNLNTEAFF. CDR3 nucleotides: TGTGCCAGCAGTTTTATCGGACAGGGAAACCTGAACACTGAAGCTTTCTTT. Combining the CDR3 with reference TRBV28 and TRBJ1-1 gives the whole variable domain DVKVTQSSRYLVKRTGEKVFLECVQDMDHENMFWYRQDPGLGLRLIYFSYDVKMKEKGDIPEGYSVSREKKERFSLILESASTNQTSMYLCASSFIGQGNLNTEAFFGQGTRLTVV.

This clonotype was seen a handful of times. The CDR3 bases are TGCAGTGCTAGTAAGGGGACAGGGGATCAGCCCCAGCATTTT. It codes for CSASKGTGDQPQHF. The chain carries TRBV20-1 and TRBJ1-5, with 10 bases identical to TRBD1. The CDR3 covers 14 residues. The junction had 4 bases not matched to a gene; V was cut back by 3 bases and J by 5 bases. Looked up from germline, CDR1 is DFQATT and CDR2 is SNEGSKA (reference sequence).

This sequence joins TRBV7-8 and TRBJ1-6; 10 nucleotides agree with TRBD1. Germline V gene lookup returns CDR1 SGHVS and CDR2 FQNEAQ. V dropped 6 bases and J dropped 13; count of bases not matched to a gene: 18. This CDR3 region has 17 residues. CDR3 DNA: TGTGCCAGCAGTTTCTTGGGGCCCGGGACAGGGGAGCTTCCCCTCCACTTT. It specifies CASSFLGPGTGELPLHF. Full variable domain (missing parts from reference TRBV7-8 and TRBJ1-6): GAGVSQSPRYKVAKRGQDVALRCDPISGHVSLFWYQQALGQGPEFLTYFQNEAQLDKSGLPSDRFFAERPEGSVSTLKIQRTQQEDSAVYLCASSFLGPGTGELPLHFGNGTRLTVT.

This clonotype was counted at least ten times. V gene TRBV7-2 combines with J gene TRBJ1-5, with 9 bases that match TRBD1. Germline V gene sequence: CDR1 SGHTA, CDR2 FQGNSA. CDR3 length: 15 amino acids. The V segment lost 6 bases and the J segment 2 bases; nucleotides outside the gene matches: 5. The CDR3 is CASRDRGGGNQPQHF. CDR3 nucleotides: TGTGCCAGCAGGGACAGGGGAGGAGGCAATCAGCCCCAGCATTTT.

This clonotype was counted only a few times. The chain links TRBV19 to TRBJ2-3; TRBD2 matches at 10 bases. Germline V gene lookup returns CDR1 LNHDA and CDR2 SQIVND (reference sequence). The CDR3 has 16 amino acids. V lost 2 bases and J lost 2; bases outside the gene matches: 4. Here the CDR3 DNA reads TGTGCCAGTAGTATACTAGCGGGGGTTTCCACAGATACGCAGTATTTT. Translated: CASSILAGVSTDTQYF.

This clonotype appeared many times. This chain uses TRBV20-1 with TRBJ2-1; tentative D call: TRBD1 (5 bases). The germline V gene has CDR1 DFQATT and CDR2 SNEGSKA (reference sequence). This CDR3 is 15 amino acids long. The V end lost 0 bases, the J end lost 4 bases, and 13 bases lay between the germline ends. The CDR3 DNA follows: TGCAGTGCTAGAGATGGGGCTAGGAGATACAATGAGCAGTTCTTC. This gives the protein CSARDGARRYNEQFF.

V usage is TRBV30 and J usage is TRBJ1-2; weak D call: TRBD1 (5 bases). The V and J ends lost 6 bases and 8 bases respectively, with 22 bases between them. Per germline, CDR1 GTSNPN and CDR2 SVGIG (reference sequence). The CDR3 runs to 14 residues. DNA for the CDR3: TGTGCCTGCCCCCATGGGGCGGGTATAGCCGGCTACACCTTC. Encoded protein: CACPHGAGIAGYTF.

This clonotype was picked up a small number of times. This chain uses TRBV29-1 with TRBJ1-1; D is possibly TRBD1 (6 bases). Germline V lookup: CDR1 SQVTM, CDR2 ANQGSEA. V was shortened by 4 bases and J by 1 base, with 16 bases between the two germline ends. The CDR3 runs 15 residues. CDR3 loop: CSVAPRGVSNTEAFF. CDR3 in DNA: TGCAGCGTTGCCCCCAGGGGAGTATCGAACACTGAAGCTTTCTTT.

For the CDR3, the DNA is TGTGCCAGCAGCCCCTACACAGATACGCAGTATTTT. Translated: CASSPYTDTQYF. The chain joins TRBV28 to TRBJ2-3; no reliable D call. The CDR3 runs to 12 residues. Trimming pared 6 bases from V and 2 bases from J, leaving 6 bases between. Germline CDR1 reads MDHEN; CDR2 reads SYDVKM.

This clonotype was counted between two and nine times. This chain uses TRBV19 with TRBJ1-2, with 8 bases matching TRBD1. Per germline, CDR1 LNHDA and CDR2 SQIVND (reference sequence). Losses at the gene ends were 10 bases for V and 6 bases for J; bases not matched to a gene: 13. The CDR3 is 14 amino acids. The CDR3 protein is CATQDRAREDGYTF. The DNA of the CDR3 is TGTGCCACTCAGGACAGGGCCAGGGAGGATGGCTACACCTTC.

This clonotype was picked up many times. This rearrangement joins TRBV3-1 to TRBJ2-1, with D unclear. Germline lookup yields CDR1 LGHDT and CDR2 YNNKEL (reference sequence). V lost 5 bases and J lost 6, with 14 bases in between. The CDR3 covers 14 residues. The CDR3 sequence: CASSGEPRFNEQFF. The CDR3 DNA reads TGTGCCAGCAGCGGGGAACCCCGATTCAATGAGCAGTTCTTC.

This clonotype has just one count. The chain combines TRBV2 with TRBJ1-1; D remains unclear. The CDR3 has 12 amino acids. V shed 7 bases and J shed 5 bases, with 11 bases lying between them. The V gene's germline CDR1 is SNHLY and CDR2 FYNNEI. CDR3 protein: CASNRGSTEAFF. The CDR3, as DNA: TGTGCCAGCAACCGGGGATCGACTGAAGCTTTCTTT.

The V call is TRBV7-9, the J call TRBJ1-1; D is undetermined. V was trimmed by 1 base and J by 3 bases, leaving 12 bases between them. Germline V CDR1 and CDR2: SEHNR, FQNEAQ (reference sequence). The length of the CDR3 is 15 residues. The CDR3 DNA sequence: TGTGCCAGCAGCTTAGATGAGGGCCGGGACACTGAAGCTTTCTTT. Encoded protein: CASSLDEGRDTEAFF.

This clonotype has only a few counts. CDR3 DNA: TGTGCCAGCAGTCAAAGGGGGGAGGGTGGCTACACCTTC. Its translation is CASSQRGEGGYTF. J is TRBJ1-2 and V is TRBV12-3 or TRBV12-4; possibly TRBD1 for D (6 bases). The CDR3 totals 13 residues. V lost 5 bases to trimming and J lost 7 bases, with 14 bases between them.